These 19 T cell receptor beta chains were sequenced from one sample in a study of blood T cell repertoires in COVID-19. Method: immunoSEQ multiplex PCR; TCRdb's copy keeps in-frame clones and lacks some. The data hold about 300,000 clones, with around 84% observed a single time. Source material: peripheral blood. The source of these receptors is a man aged 65 to 85 with acute or convalescent COVID-19.

The chain combines TRBV24-1 with TRBJ2-5, with TRBD1 identical over 7 bases. There are 14 residues in the CDR3. Germline-derived CDR1 and CDR2 are KGHDR and SFDVKD. Trimming cost V 3 bases and J 5 bases; bases outside gene matches: 5. The CDR3 sequence is CATSDPGQEETQYF. For the CDR3, the DNA is TGTGCCACCAGTGATCCCGGACAGGAGGAGACCCAGTACTTC.

The chain uses TRBV7-2 and TRBJ1-6, with D unclear. The CDR3 length is 12 residues. The germline V gene encodes CDR1 SGHTA and CDR2 FQGNSA. V was pared by 3 bases and J by 9 bases, with 6 bases between. The CDR3 sequence is CASSFSGSPLHF. CDR3 bases: TGTGCCAGCAGCTTCTCGGGTTCACCCCTCCACTTT. Full variable domain (rest looked up from reference TRBV7-2 and TRBJ1-6): GAGVSQSPSNKVTEKGKDVELRCDPISGHTALYWYRQSLGQGLEFLIYFQGNSAPDKSGLPSDRFSAERTGGSVSTLTIQRTQQEDSAVYLCASSFSGSPLHFGNGTRLTVT.

This clone was found a few times. The rearrangement links TRBV5-1 to TRBJ2-5; 10 positions agree with TRBD1. V lost 4 bases, J lost 2 bases, and 2 bases stayed unmatched. The CDR3 loop spans 14 amino acids. Germline-derived CDR1 and CDR2 are SGHRS and YFSETQ. The CDR3 DNA follows: TGCGCCAGCAGCCCGGGACAGGGGCAAGAGACCCAGTACTTC. Translating it yields CASSPGQGQETQYF.

The sample holds one count of this clone. This chain connects TRBV19 to TRBJ1-5; D unresolved. Looked up from germline, CDR1 is LNHDA and CDR2 is SQIVND (reference sequence). This CDR3 contains 12 residues. The V end lost 2 bases, the J end lost 6 bases, and 5 bases lay between the germline ends. CDR3 in DNA: TGTGCCAGTAGTATATCAGGTCAGCCCCAGCATTTT. Its protein product is CASSISGQPQHF.

This chain uses TRBV30 with TRBJ1-1; 7 bases fit TRBD1. The CDR3 runs to 14 residues. The trim removed 0 bases at V and 5 bases at J, leaving 6 bases unmatched. Germline V gives CDR1 GTSNPN, CDR2 SVGIG (reference sequence). The CDR3 bases are TGTGCCTGGAGTGTACGAGGACAGGCTACTGAAGCTTTCTTT. Its protein product is CAWSVRGQATEAFF.

The rearrangement links TRBV7-6 to TRBJ2-7; tentative D call: TRBD1 (5 bases). Trimming stripped 5 bases from V and 1 base from J, with 12 bases between. Germline loops: CDR1 SGHVS, CDR2 FNYEAQ. This CDR3 is 14 amino acids long. The CDR3 reads CASSQLAGSYEQYF. The CDR3 DNA follows: TGTGCCAGCAGCCAGCTCGCAGGGTCCTACGAGCAGTACTTC.

Concerning this clone itself: Sequence at one end of the junction differs from germline and may be a read error. J is TRBJ2-2 and V is TRBV6-1; TRBD1 aligns across 8 bases. The V gene's germline CDR1 is MNHNS and CDR2 SASEGT. The length of the CDR3 is 17 residues. As DNA, the CDR3 is TGTGCCAGCAGTGAAGCCCCAGGGGGCGCGAAGACCGGGGAGCTGTTTTTT. This gives the protein CASSEAPGGAKTGELFF.

The CDR3 DNA reads as TGCGCCAGCAGCTTGGGACAGGGGGAGGGCACAGATACGCAGTATTTT. Amino acid sequence: CASSLGQGEGTDTQYF. The gene calls are TRBV5-1 and TRBJ2-3; TRBD1 agrees at 9 bases. V gave up 0 bases and J gave up 1 base; unmatched junction bases: 3. This CDR3 region has 16 residues. CDR1 and CDR2 from the germline V gene are SGHRS and YFSETQ.

This chain uses TRBV29-1 with TRBJ2-3; 12 bases agree with TRBD2. This CDR3 has 15 amino acids. CDR1 and CDR2 (germline): SQVTM, ANQGSEA. V gave up 6 bases and J gave up 2 bases; unmatched junction bases: 6. The CDR3 spells CSVRGLAGPTDTQYF. The CDR3 DNA reads TGCAGCGTCCGTGGACTAGCGGGACCCACAGATACGCAGTATTTT.

J is TRBJ2-2 and V is TRBV3-1 (or the pseudogene TRBV3-2); D gene uncertain. The CDR3 sequence is 17 residues long. Germline V gives CDR1 LGHDT, CDR2 YNNKEL (reference sequence). The V end lost 0 bases, the J end lost 0 bases, and 11 bases lay between the germline ends. Here the CDR3 DNA reads TGTGCCAGCAGCCAAGACCCAGTGCCCCCGAACACCGGGGAGCTGTTTTTT. Translating gives CASSQDPVPPNTGELFF.

This chain connects TRBV6-1 to TRBJ1-1; the D gene is possibly TRBD1 (5 bases). Between the trimmed V and J ends, which lost 0 bases and 5 bases, there was a span of 19 bases. There are 17 residues in the CDR3. Germline-derived CDR1 and CDR2 are MNHNS and SASEGT. The CDR3, as DNA: TGTGCCAGCAGTGAAGCATATTCGCAGAATGGGGGGACTGAAGCTTTCTTT. This codes for CASSEAYSQNGGTEAFF.

The chain carries TRBV2 and TRBJ2-1; TRBD1 matches 9 bases. Germline lookup yields CDR1 SNHLY and CDR2 FYNNEI. J was trimmed by 2 bases and V by 6 bases; bases with no gene match: 8. The CDR3 totals 16 residues. DNA of the CDR3: TGTGCCAGCAGCGAGGGACAGGGAACTCCCTACAATGAGCAGTTCTTC. Translating gives CASSEGQGTPYNEQFF.

There are a few counts of this clone. This chain links TRBV19 with TRBJ1-2, with 9 bases identical to TRBD1. The germline V gene encodes CDR1 LNHDA and CDR2 SQIVND (reference sequence). V shed 5 bases, J shed 8 bases, and the junction held 6 bases outside the gene matches. The CDR3 loop spans 13 amino acids. DNA of the CDR3: TGTGCCAGTAGTCTAACAGGGGGCGACGGCTACACCTTC. It codes for CASSLTGGDGYTF.

J is TRBJ1-2 and V is TRBV5-1; D is unresolved. This CDR3 comprises 13 residues. V was clipped by 4 bases and J by 2 bases, with 9 bases between them. Per germline, CDR1 SGHRS and CDR2 YFSETQ. This CDR3 reads CASSPPGNYGYTF. CDR3 coding DNA: TGCGCCAGCAGCCCCCCAGGAAACTATGGCTACACCTTC.

The rearrangement joins TRBV27 to TRBJ2-7; 10 bases align to TRBD1. Losses at the gene ends were 3 bases for V and 2 bases for J; bases not matched to a gene: 4. Germline V CDR1 and CDR2: MNHEY, SMNVEV (reference sequence). CDR3 length: 15 amino acids. The CDR3 nucleotides read TGTGCCAGCAGTTTCGGACAGGGGGGAACCTACGAGCAGTACTTC. Its protein is CASSFGQGGTYEQYF.

The chain joins TRBV6-5 to TRBJ2-7; tentatively, D is TRBD2 (6 bases). This CDR3 spans 16 amino acids. Germline lookup yields CDR1 MNHEY and CDR2 SVGAGI. Trimming removed 4 bases at V and 0 bases at J, with 16 bases between. DNA of the CDR3: TGTGCCAGCAGTTTTCGAGCCCTGGAGGGCTCCTACGAGCAGTACTTC. It specifies CASSFRALEGSYEQYF.

The V call is TRBV28, the J call TRBJ2-1, with TRBD2 matching over 10 bases. Trimming removed 4 bases from V and 10 bases from J; junction bases left unmatched: 1. This CDR3 has 12 residues. In germline, CDR1 is MDHEN, CDR2 SYDVKM. The CDR3 is CASSWTSGEQFF. In DNA, the CDR3 is TGTGCCAGCAGTTGGACTAGCGGAGAGCAGTTCTTC.

The chain joins TRBV30 to TRBJ2-1, with 11 nucleotides matching TRBD2. Unmatched junction bases numbered 8, after V lost 3 bases and J lost 4 bases. The CDR3 consists of 16 residues. Per germline, CDR1 GTSNPN and CDR2 SVGIG (reference sequence). The CDR3 reads CAWSPPWTSGYNEQFF. The CDR3 DNA reads as TGTGCCTGGAGCCCCCCTTGGACTAGCGGGTACAATGAGCAGTTCTTC.

The chain links TRBV5-4 to TRBJ1-2, with D possibly being TRBD1 (5 bases). The V and J ends lost 7 bases and 5 bases respectively, with 21 bases between them. The CDR3 has 15 amino acids. Germline values: CDR1 SGHNT, CDR2 YYREEE (reference sequence). The CDR3 loop is CASADGGGQMYGYTF. The CDR3 DNA reads as TGTGCCAGCGCTGATGGGGGGGGTCAAATGTATGGCTACACCTTC.